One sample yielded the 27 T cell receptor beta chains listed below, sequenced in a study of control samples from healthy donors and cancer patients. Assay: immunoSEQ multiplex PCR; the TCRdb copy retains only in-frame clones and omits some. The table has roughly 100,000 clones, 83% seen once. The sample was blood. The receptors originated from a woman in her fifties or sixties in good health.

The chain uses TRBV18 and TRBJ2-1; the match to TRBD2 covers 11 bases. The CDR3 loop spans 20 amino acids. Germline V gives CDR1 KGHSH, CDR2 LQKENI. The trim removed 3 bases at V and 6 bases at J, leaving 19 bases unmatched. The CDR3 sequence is CASSPATAGDLAGGPNEQFF. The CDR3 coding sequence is TGTGCCAGCTCACCGGCGACAGCGGGGGATTTAGCGGGAGGGCCCAATGAGCAGTTCTTC. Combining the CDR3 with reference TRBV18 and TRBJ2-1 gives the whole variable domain NAGVMQNPRHLVRRRGQEARLRCSPMKGHSHVYWYRQLPEEGLKFMVYLQKENIIDESGMPKERFSAEFPKEGPSILRIQQVVRGDSAAYFCASSPATAGDLAGGPNEQFFGPGTRLTVL.

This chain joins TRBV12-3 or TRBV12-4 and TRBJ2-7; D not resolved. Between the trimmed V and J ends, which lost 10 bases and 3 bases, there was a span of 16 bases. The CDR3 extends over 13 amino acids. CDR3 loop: CATTPQPGYEQYF. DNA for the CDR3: TGTGCCACGACTCCCCAGCCGGGCTACGAGCAGTACTTC.

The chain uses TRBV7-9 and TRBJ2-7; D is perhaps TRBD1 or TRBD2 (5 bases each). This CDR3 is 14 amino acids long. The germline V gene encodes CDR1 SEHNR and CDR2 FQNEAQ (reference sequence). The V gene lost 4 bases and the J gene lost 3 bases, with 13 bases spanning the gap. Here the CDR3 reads CASSSRDGGYEQYF. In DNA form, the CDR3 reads TGTGCCAGCAGCTCCCGGGACGGAGGCTACGAGCAGTACTTC.

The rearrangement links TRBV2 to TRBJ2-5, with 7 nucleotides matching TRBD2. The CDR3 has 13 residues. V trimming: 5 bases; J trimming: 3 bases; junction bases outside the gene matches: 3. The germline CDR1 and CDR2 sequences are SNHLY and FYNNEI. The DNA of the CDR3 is TGTGCCAGCAGTCGGGGGGAGGAAGAGACCCAGTACTTC. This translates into CASSRGEEETQYF.

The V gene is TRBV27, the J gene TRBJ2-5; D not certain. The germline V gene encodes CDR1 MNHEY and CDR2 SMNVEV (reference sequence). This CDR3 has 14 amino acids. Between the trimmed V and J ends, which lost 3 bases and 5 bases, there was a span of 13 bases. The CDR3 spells CASSLSERRETQYF. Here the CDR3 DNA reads TGTGCCAGCAGTTTGTCCGAGAGACGGGAGACCCAGTACTTC.

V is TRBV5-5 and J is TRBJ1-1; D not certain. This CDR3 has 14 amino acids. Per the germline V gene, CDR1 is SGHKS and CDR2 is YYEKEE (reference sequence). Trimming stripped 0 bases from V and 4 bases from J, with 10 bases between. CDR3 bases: TGTGCCAGCAGCTTGGAGGGTTTGGGCACTGAAGCTTTCTTT. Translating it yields CASSLEGLGTEAFF.

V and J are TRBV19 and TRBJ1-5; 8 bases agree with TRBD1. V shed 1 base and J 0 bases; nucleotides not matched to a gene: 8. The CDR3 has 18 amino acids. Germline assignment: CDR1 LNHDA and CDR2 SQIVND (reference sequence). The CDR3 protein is CASSIASGGFLSNQPQHF. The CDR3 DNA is TGTGCCAGTAGTATAGCGTCAGGGGGCTTTCTTAGCAATCAGCCCCAGCATTTT.

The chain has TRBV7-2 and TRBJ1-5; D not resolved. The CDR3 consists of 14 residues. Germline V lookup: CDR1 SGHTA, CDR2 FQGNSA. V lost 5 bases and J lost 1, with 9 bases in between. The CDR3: CASSGGGSNQPQHF. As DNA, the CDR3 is TGTGCCAGCAGCGGTGGAGGGAGCAATCAGCCCCAGCATTTT.

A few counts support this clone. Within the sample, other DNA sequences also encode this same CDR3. CDR3 region: CASSLVSGRVGEQFF. The CDR3 DNA is TGTGCCAGCAGCTTAGTTTCCGGGAGGGTGGGTGAGCAGTTCTTC. The chain joins TRBV7-9 to TRBJ2-1; TRBD2 agrees at 8 bases. Germline loops: CDR1 SEHNR, CDR2 FQNEAQ (reference sequence). Trimming took 1 base from V and 9 from J; bases not matched to a gene: 8. There are 15 residues in the CDR3.

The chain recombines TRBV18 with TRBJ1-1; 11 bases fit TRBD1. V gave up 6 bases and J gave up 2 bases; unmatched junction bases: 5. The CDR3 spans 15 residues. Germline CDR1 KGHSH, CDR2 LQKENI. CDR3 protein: CASSPGTGGNTEAFF. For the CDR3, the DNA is TGTGCCAGCTCTCCCGGGACAGGGGGTAACACTGAAGCTTTCTTT.

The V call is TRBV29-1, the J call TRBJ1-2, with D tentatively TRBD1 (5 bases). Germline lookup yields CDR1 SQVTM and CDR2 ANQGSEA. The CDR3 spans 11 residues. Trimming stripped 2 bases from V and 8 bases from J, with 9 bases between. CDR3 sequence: CSVESGRGYTF. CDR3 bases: TGCAGCGTTGAATCAGGGAGGGGCTACACCTTC.

The CDR3 sequence: CATSDFIDEQFF. The CDR3 DNA is TGTGCCACCAGTGATTTTATAGATGAGCAGTTCTTC. J is TRBJ2-1 and V is TRBV24-1; no clear D. CDR1 KGHDR and CDR2 SFDVKD come from the germline V gene. The CDR3 totals 12 residues. Trimming shortened V by 1 base and J by 8 bases, and 5 bases separated the two germline ends.

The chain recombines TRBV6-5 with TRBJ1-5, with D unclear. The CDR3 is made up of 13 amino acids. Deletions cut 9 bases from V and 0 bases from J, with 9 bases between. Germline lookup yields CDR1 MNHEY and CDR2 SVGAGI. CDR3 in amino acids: CASEYISNQPQHF. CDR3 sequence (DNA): TGTGCCAGTGAGTATATTAGCAATCAGCCCCAGCATTTT.

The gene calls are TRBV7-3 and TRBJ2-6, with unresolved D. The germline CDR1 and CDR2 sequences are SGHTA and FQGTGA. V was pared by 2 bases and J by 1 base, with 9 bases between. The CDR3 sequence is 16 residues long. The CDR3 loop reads CASSLSPVSGANVLTF. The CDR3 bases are TGTGCCAGCAGCTTATCCCCCGTTTCTGGGGCCAACGTCCTGACTTTC.

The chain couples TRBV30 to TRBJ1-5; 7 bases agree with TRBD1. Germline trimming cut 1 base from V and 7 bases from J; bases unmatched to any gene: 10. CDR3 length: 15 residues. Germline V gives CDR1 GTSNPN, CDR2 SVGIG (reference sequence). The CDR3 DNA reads TGTGCCTGGAGTGAGGTGACAGGGATGGGGCAGCCCCAGCATTTT. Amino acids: CAWSEVTGMGQPQHF.

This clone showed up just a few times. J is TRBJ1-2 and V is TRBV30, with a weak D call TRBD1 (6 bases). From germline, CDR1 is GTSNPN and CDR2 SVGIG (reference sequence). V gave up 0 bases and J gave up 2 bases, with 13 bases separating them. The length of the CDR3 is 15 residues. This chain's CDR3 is CAWSVHRAGNYGYTF. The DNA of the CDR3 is TGTGCCTGGAGTGTACACAGGGCTGGGAACTATGGCTACACCTTC.

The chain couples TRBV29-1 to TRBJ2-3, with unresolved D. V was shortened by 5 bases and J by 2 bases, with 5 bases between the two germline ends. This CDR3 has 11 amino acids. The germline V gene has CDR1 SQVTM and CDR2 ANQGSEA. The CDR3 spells CSVIPTDTQYF. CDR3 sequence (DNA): TGCAGCGTTATCCCCACAGATACGCAGTATTTT.

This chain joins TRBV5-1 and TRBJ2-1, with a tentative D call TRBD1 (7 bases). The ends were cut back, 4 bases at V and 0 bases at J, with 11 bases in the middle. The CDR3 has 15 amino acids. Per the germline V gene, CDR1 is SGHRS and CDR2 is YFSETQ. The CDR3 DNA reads TGCGCCAGCAGCGGAGGGACAGCCTCCTACAATGAGCAGTTCTTC. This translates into CASSGGTASYNEQFF.

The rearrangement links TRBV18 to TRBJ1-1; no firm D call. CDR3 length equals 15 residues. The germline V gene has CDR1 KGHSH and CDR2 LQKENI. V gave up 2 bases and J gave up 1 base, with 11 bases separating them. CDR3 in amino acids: CASSPSWRENTEAFF. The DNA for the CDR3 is TGTGCCAGCTCACCATCCTGGAGGGAGAACACTGAAGCTTTCTTT.

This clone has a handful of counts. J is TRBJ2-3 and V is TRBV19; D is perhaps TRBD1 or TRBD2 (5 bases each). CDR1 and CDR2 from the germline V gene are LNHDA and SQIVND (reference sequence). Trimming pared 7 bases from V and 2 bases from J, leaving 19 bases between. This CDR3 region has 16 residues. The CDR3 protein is CASTPRGSFLTDTQYF. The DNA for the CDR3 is TGTGCCAGTACCCCTCGGGGCTCTTTCCTCACAGATACGCAGTATTTT.

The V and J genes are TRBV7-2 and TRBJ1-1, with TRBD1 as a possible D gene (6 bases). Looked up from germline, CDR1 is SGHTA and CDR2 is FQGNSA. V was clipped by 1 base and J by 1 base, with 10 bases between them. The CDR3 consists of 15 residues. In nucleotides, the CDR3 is TGTGCCAGCAGCTTAGGGCCGGGGGCGAACACTGAAGCTTTCTTT. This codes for CASSLGPGANTEAFF.

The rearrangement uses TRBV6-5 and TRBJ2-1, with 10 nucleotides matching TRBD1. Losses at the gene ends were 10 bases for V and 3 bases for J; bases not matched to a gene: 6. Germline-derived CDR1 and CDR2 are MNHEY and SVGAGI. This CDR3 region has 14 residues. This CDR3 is CATVDRGLYNEQFF. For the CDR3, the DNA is TGTGCCACCGTCGACAGGGGGCTCTACAATGAGCAGTTCTTC.

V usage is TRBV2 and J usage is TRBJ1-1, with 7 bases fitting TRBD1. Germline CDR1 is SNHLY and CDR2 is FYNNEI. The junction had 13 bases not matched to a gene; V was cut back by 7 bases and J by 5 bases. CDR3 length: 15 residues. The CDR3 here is CASMQGVRRGTEAFF. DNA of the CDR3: TGTGCCAGCATGCAGGGGGTTCGTCGGGGAACTGAAGCTTTCTTT.

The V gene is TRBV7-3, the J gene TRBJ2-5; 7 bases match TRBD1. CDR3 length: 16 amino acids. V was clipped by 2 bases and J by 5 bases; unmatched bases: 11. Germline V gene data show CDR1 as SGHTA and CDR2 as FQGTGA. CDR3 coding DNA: TGTGCCAGCAGCTTACTTTTTAACAGGGGAACGGAGACCCAGTACTTC. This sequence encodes CASSLLFNRGTETQYF.

The CDR3 DNA sequence: TGCAGCGGAACCAGGGGGTGGAACACTGAAGCTTTCTTT. Protein sequence: CSGTRGWNTEAFF. The genes are TRBV29-1 and TRBJ1-1; 7 positions match TRBD1. Trimming at V came to 7 bases and at J to 1 base, leaving 6 bases not matched to a gene. CDR3 length equals 13 residues. The germline gives CDR1 SQVTM, CDR2 ANQGSEA.

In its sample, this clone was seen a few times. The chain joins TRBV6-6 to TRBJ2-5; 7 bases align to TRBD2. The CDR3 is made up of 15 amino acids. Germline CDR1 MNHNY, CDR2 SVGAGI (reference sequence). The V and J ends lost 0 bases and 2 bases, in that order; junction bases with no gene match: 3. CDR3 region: CASSYSGGPQETQYF. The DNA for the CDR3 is TGTGCCAGCAGTTACTCGGGAGGGCCACAAGAGACCCAGTACTTC.

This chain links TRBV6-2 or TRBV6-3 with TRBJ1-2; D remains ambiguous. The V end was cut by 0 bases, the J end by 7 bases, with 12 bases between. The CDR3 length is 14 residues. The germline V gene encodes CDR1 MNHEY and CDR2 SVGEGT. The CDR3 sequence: CASSYSGRISGYTF. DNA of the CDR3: TGTGCCAGCAGTTACTCGGGGAGGATTTCTGGCTACACCTTC.